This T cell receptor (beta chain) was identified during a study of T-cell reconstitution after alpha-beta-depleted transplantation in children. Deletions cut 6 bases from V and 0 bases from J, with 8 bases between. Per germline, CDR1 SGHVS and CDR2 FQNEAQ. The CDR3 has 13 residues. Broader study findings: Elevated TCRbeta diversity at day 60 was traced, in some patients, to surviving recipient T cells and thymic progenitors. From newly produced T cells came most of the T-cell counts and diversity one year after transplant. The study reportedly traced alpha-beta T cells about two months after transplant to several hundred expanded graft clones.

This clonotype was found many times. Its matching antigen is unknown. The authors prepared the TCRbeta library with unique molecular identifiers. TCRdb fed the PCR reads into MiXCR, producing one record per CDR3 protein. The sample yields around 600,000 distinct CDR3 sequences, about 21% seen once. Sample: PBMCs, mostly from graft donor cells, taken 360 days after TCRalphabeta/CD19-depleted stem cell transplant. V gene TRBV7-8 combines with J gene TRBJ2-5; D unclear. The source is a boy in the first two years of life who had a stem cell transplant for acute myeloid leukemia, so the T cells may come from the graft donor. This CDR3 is CASRPLYQETQYF. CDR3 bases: TGTGCCAGCAGACCTCTTTACCAAGAGACCCAGTACTTC.